A single sample is the source of the 30 T cell receptor beta chains below, sequenced in a study of CD8+ T cells in alopecia areata. Isolated RNA was reverse transcribed into cDNA used as the sequencing template. This table comes from immunoSEQ multiplex PCR, and its TCRdb copy is limited to in-frame clones, with some not included. The sample has 90,000 or so clones; 44% are singletons. Treatment meaning: oral pan-JAK inhibitor, 5-10 mg twice daily. This specimen was CD8+ T cells sorted from blood, taken at week 24, from a patient treated with tofacitinib. These receptors all stem from a human donor with alopecia areata.

The V call is TRBV6-5, the J call TRBJ2-6; D uncertain. The CDR3 covers 15 residues. Germline CDR1 and CDR2: MNHEY and SVGAGI. Trimming left V 6 bases short and J 5 bases short, with 14 bases between. The CDR3 DNA follows: TGTGCCAGCAGCTCCACAACCCCCTGGGCCAACGTCCTGACTTTC. Amino acids: CASSSTTPWANVLTF.

The chain recombines TRBV4-3 with TRBJ2-1; TRBD2 matches 11 bases. With V trimmed by 4 bases and J by 5 bases, 4 bases remained unmatched. In germline, CDR1 is LGHNA, CDR2 YSLEER. The length of the CDR3 is 15 residues. As DNA, the CDR3 is TGCGCCAGCAGCCCCGGGACTAGCGGCAACAATGAGCAGTTCTTC. This gives the protein CASSPGTSGNNEQFF.

This clone has a handful of counts. This rearrangement joins TRBV7-9 to TRBJ1-2; unclear D gene. Trimming removed 3 bases at V and 8 bases at J, with 16 bases between. The germline gives CDR1 SEHNR, CDR2 FQNEAQ (reference sequence). This CDR3 has 14 residues. The CDR3 DNA is TGTGCCAGCAGCTTGGGGAATAAAGAAAAAGGCTACACCTTC. Residues: CASSLGNKEKGYTF.

This clone has only a few counts. This chain connects TRBV6-4 to TRBJ2-1, with TRBD2 as a possible D gene (5 bases). V was shortened by 4 bases and J by 6 bases, with 16 bases between the two germline ends. Germline CDR1 and CDR2: MRHNA and SNTAGT. This CDR3 is 15 amino acids long. CDR3 in DNA: TGTGCCAGCAGTGCCGGGGAGAACGGTCCCAATGAGCAGTTCTTC. Amino acids: CASSAGENGPNEQFF.

About this clone: Other DNA sequences in the sample encode the same CDR3. The chain links TRBV29-1 to TRBJ2-1; 9 bases agree with TRBD2. V shed 4 bases and J 8 bases; nucleotides not matched to a gene: 6. The CDR3 covers 13 residues. Germline values: CDR1 SQVTM, CDR2 ANQGSEA. Here the CDR3 DNA reads TGCAGCGTTGGTAGCGGGAGAGGGGATGAGCAGTTCTTC. Translated: CSVGSGRGDEQFF.

The chain uses TRBV7-9 and TRBJ2-1; D is uncertain. This CDR3 has 12 amino acids. Trimming left V 5 bases short and J 7 bases short, with 9 bases between. CDR1 is SEHNR, CDR2 FQNEAQ, per germline (reference sequence). CDR3 coding DNA: TGTGCCAGCAGCGCTGCAGAGAATGAGCAGTTCTTC. It is translated as CASSAAENEQFF.

This sequence joins TRBV29-1 and TRBJ2-3; no reliable D call. The germline V and J ends were trimmed by 0 bases and 3 bases, with 13 bases remaining between them. Germline-derived CDR1 and CDR2 are SQVTM and ANQGSEA. The CDR3 consists of 15 residues. CDR3 amino acids: CSVEDGGVATDTQYF. CDR3 bases: TGCAGCGTTGAAGATGGTGGGGTTGCAACAGATACGCAGTATTTT.

This clone turned up a few times. The V call is TRBV7-9, the J call TRBJ2-3; 7 bases line up with TRBD2. The germline CDR1 and CDR2 sequences are SEHNR and FQNEAQ (reference sequence). The CDR3 is made up of 13 amino acids. The J segment lost 4 bases and the V segment lost 2 bases, leaving 0 bases of the junction unmatched. CDR3 coding DNA: TGTGCCAGCAGCTTAACTAGCGCAGATACGCAGTATTTT. Protein product: CASSLTSADTQYF.

A few counts support this clone. This sample also contains other DNA sequences that code for the same CDR3. The chain combines TRBV7-9 with TRBJ1-1; TRBD1 aligns across 9 bases. The V gene end was trimmed by 5 bases and the J gene end by 5 bases; junction bases not matched to a gene: 6. The CDR3 is 14 amino acids. From germline, CDR1 is SEHNR and CDR2 FQNEAQ (reference sequence). The CDR3 DNA reads as TGTGCCAGCAGCCTGGGGACAGGGCGGACTGAAGCTTTCTTT. Encoded protein: CASSLGTGRTEAFF. Drawing the rest from reference TRBV7-9 and TRBJ1-1, the complete variable domain is DTGVSQNPRHKITKRGQNVTFRCDPISEHNRLYWYRQTLGQGPEFLTYFQNEAQLEKSRLLSDRFSAERPKGSFSTLEIQRTEQGDSAMYLCASSLGTGRTEAFFGQGTRLTVV.

J is TRBJ1-1 and V is TRBV9; D remains ambiguous. CDR1 SGDLS and CDR2 YYNGEE come from the germline V gene. Trimming took 1 base from V and 1 from J, leaving 8 bases between them. This CDR3 has 14 amino acids. In DNA form, the CDR3 reads TGTGCCAGCAGCGTACAGGATTCGAACACTGAAGCTTTCTTT. It codes for CASSVQDSNTEAFF.

The chain combines TRBV5-6 with TRBJ2-1; D gene ambiguous. CDR1 and CDR2 (germline): SGHDT, YYEEEE. Trimming removed 4 bases at V and 5 bases at J, with 13 bases between. The CDR3 is 14 amino acids. The DNA for the CDR3 is TGTGCCAGCAGCCCCGACGGACCAAACAATGAGCAGTTCTTC. This gives the protein CASSPDGPNNEQFF. The full variable domain, its missing parts supplied by reference TRBV5-6 and TRBJ2-1, is DAGVTQSPTHLIKTRGQQVTLRCSPKSGHDTVSWYQQALGQGPQFIFQYYEEEERQRGNFPDRFSGHQFPNYSSELNVNALLLGDSALYLCASSPDGPNNEQFFGPGTRLTVL.

This clone has just a few counts. The chain carries TRBV5-4 and TRBJ1-2, with no clear D. This CDR3 has 15 amino acids. The germline V gene encodes CDR1 SGHNT and CDR2 YYREEE (reference sequence). The V end lost 7 bases, the J end lost 5 bases, and 21 bases lay between the germline ends. This CDR3 reads CASGLVSGGGYGYTF. DNA for the CDR3: TGTGCCAGCGGTTTAGTTTCCGGAGGAGGTTATGGCTACACCTTC.

This clone appeared once. The chain links TRBV9 to TRBJ2-3; 9 bases match TRBD2. Per the germline V gene, CDR1 is SGDLS and CDR2 is YYNGEE. J was trimmed by 8 bases and V by 4 bases; bases with no gene match: 14. The CDR3 runs to 16 residues. DNA for the CDR3: TGTGCCAGCAGCACCTTTAGCGGGAGAAGGATGGGTACGCAGTATTTT. It is translated as CASSTFSGRRMGTQYF.

The chain employs TRBV9 and TRBJ1-1; D may be TRBD1 (5 bases). The CDR3 spans 15 residues. Germline V gives CDR1 SGDLS, CDR2 YYNGEE. The germline V and J ends were trimmed by 3 bases and 0 bases, with 12 bases remaining between them. Here the CDR3 DNA reads TGTGCCAGCAGCGAATCGGACAACGTGAACACTGAAGCTTTCTTT. Translated, it gives CASSESDNVNTEAFF.

This chain uses TRBV15 with TRBJ2-1; D may be TRBD2 (6 bases). The CDR3 is 14 residues long. V shed 5 bases and J shed 6 bases, with 14 bases lying between them. Per germline, CDR1 LNHNV and CDR2 YYDKDF (reference sequence). This CDR3 reads CATSAHRDSNEQFF. The CDR3, as DNA: TGTGCCACCAGCGCCCACCGGGACTCCAATGAGCAGTTCTTC.

This clone was seen more than once but under ten times. The V and J genes are TRBV15 and TRBJ2-3, with D uncertain. Germline values: CDR1 LNHNV, CDR2 YYDKDF (reference sequence). V was trimmed by 0 bases and J by 6 bases, leaving 16 bases between them. This CDR3 has 16 residues. This CDR3 reads CATSRDGGSWADTQYF. CDR3 nucleotide sequence: TGTGCCACCAGCAGAGATGGTGGTAGTTGGGCGGATACGCAGTATTTT.

This clone appeared a few times. This sequence joins TRBV7-9 and TRBJ2-3, with D unresolved. The germline gives CDR1 SEHNR, CDR2 FQNEAQ (reference sequence). V shed 7 bases and J shed 5 bases, with 16 bases lying between them. The CDR3 totals 14 residues. The CDR3 here is CASNRGGSLDTQYF. CDR3 bases: TGTGCCAGCAACCGCGGCGGATCATTAGATACGCAGTATTTT.

The J gene is TRBJ2-5, the V gene TRBV29-1; D is ambiguous. Near its end, the DNA agrees better with TRBJ2-7, so the J call may be wrong. CDR3 size: 13 residues. Germline loops: CDR1 SQVTM, CDR2 ANQGSEA. The chain's CDR3 is CSVGLGLNYEQYF. Here the CDR3 DNA reads TGCAGCGTTGGGCTAGGGTTAAACTACGAGCAGTACTTC.

This clone came up a few times. The J gene is TRBJ2-3, the V gene TRBV11-1, with D possibly TRBD2 on 5 matching bases. Germline V gene data show CDR1 as SGHAT and CDR2 as FQDESV (reference sequence). Trimming took 1 base from V and 4 from J, leaving 9 bases between them. The CDR3 consists of 14 residues. This CDR3 is CASSLGGSADTQYF. The CDR3 coding sequence is TGTGCCAGCAGCTTAGGAGGGTCCGCAGATACGCAGTATTTT. Together with reference TRBV11-1 and TRBJ2-3, the CDR3 gives the full variable domain: EAEVAQSPRYKITEKSQAVAFWCDPISGHATLYWYRQILGQGPELLVQFQDESVVDDSQLPKDRFSAERLKGVDSTLKIQPAELGDSAMYLCASSLGGSADTQYFGPGTRLTVL.

In its sample, this clone was seen a few times. This chain links TRBV30 with TRBJ2-7; TRBD2 agrees at 7 bases. CDR3 length: 14 residues. Losses at the gene ends were 0 bases for V and 3 bases for J; bases not matched to a gene: 5. The germline V gene has CDR1 GTSNPN and CDR2 SVGIG (reference sequence). The CDR3 nucleotides read TGTGCCTGGAGTGTAGGGGCGGGAGACTACGAGCAGTACTTC. The encoded protein is CAWSVGAGDYEQYF.

The chain carries TRBV7-2 and TRBJ2-7; D is possibly TRBD1 or TRBD2 (5 bases each). V lost 1 base to trimming and J lost 5 bases, with 12 bases between them. CDR3 length: 14 amino acids. The germline V gene has CDR1 SGHTA and CDR2 FQGNSA. CDR3 coding DNA: TGTGCCAGCAGCTTAGGGGACCGTGGCAACGAGCAGTACTTC. It yields the protein CASSLGDRGNEQYF.

This rearrangement joins TRBV29-1 to TRBJ2-2; no reliable D call. The CDR3 runs to 13 residues. Per the germline V gene, CDR1 is SQVTM and CDR2 is ANQGSEA. Deletions cut 6 bases from V and 0 bases from J, with 8 bases between. The CDR3 DNA reads TGCAGCGTGGTCTACCCGAACACCGGGGAGCTGTTTTTT. Amino acid sequence: CSVVYPNTGELFF.

The chain employs TRBV14 and TRBJ2-1; D might be TRBD1 (7 bases). The CDR3 spans 17 residues. Trimming removed 4 bases at V and 3 bases at J, with 19 bases between. The germline V gene has CDR1 SGHDN and CDR2 FVKESK. The CDR3 is CASSRARRGHRYNEQFF. The CDR3 bases are TGTGCCAGCAGCCGGGCGCGGAGGGGGCATCGCTACAATGAGCAGTTCTTC.

The chain recombines TRBV6-6 with TRBJ1-2; D unclear. Germline loops: CDR1 MNHNY, CDR2 SVGAGI (reference sequence). V lost 6 bases and J 1 base, leaving 9 bases between the germline ends. The CDR3 extends over 13 amino acids. The CDR3 sequence is CASSSRVNYGYTF. As DNA, the CDR3 is TGTGCCAGCAGCAGCAGAGTTAACTATGGCTACACCTTC.

The chain employs TRBV30 and TRBJ1-2; D is unclear. The CDR3 extends over 15 amino acids. CDR1 and CDR2 (germline): GTSNPN, SVGIG (reference sequence). Between the trimmed V and J ends, which lost 0 bases and 6 bases, there was a span of 17 bases. CDR3 protein: CAWSVTVALYDGYTF. Here the CDR3 DNA reads TGTGCCTGGAGTGTAACGGTCGCTCTCTACGATGGCTACACCTTC.

This clone was observed a few times. The J gene is TRBJ2-6, the V gene TRBV19; 7 bases are a match to TRBD2. This CDR3 contains 16 residues. V shed 7 bases, J shed 0 bases, and the junction held 6 bases outside the gene matches. The germline gives CDR1 LNHDA, CDR2 SQIVND (reference sequence). CDR3 sequence reads: CASKTGGSSGANVLTF. Written as DNA, the CDR3 is TGTGCCAGTAAGACGGGAGGAAGCTCTGGGGCCAACGTCCTGACTTTC.

This clone was detected a few times. Other DNA sequences in this specimen translate into the identical CDR3. V gene TRBV7-8 combines with J gene TRBJ2-7; D is uncertain. Trimming removed 5 bases from V and 3 bases from J, with 5 bases in between. The germline V gene has CDR1 SGHVS and CDR2 FQNEAQ. This CDR3 is 11 amino acids long. In DNA form, the CDR3 reads TGTGCCAGCAGCGGCAGCTACGAGCAGTACTTC. Protein sequence: CASSGSYEQYF.

This clone turned up a few times. The chain employs TRBV6-1 and TRBJ2-7; possibly TRBD1 for D (6 bases). Trimming pared 6 bases from V and 7 bases from J, leaving 13 bases between. The CDR3 sequence is 12 residues long. Germline V gives CDR1 MNHNS, CDR2 SASEGT. The CDR3, as DNA: TGTGCCAGCAGACAGGGCCTAGGGGAGCAGTACTTC. Its protein is CASRQGLGEQYF.

The CDR3 nucleotides read TGCAGCGTATCGGGAGCGAACACCGGGGAGCTGTTTTTT. Translated: CSVSGANTGELFF. This chain joins TRBV29-1 and TRBJ2-2; D is possibly TRBD2 (6 bases). Trimming shortened V by 6 bases and J by 0 bases, and 8 bases separated the two germline ends. CDR1 and CDR2 (germline): SQVTM, ANQGSEA. This CDR3 contains 13 residues.

Turning to this clone: The junction shows a germline mismatch at one end, possibly a read error. The chain combines TRBV27 with TRBJ2-6; D gene unclear. This CDR3 contains 15 residues. From germline, CDR1 is MNHEY and CDR2 SMNVEV (reference sequence). The chain's CDR3 is CAGSLLPSGANVLTF. The CDR3 nucleotides are TGTGCCGGCAGCCTCCTGCCCTCTGGGGCCAACGTCCTGACTTTC.